The clone carrying this T cell receptor beta chain was seen more than once but under ten times. Its antigen is unidentified. Treatment denoted: some 20 received Ad26.COV2.S at low or high dose, single or two shots; five or six received placebo; per-sample allocation not given. The samples date from day 63 after the first vaccine or placebo injection. The data were obtained in a study of Ad26.COV2.S vaccination and SARS-CoV-2 variants. Study-level results: The breadth of spike-specific CD8+ and CD4+ T cell responses after vaccination was reportedly substantial.

Clones were read by immunoSEQ multiplex PCR, and TCRdb kept only the in-frame ones, dropping some. Of 400,000 to 500,000 clones in the sample, about 88% were seen once. V was clipped by 1 base and J by 8 bases, with 12 bases between them. Germline V lookup: CDR1 SGHTA, CDR2 FQGTGA. This CDR3 region has 14 residues. This chain joins TRBV7-3 and TRBJ2-1; D assignment may be TRBD1 or TRBD2 (5 bases each). The starting material was peripheral blood, obtained in a trial of Ad26.COV2.S vaccine versus placebo. The TCR was taken from a person aged 18 to 59 who received the Ad26.COV2.S COVID-19 vaccine or a placebo. The chain's CDR3 is CASSLNQLGDEQFF. CDR3 DNA sequence: TGTGCCAGCAGCTTAAACCAACTAGGGGATGAGCAGTTCTTC.